The present entry profiles one T cell receptor (beta chain) with its context. This clone's antigen is unknown. Per-base quality was not reported, and no clone a single base away is much larger than it. The CDR3 measures 14 amino acids from cysteine to phenylalanine. The sequence is cut down to CDR3 DNA, 42 bases in frame from base 1. For CDR1 and CDR2, the germline V gene lists SQVTM and ANQGSEA. The trim is 5 bases for V and 2 bases for J, with a gap of 14 bases between the germline ends. The sample is drawn from a study of OX40 agonist ivuxolimab in advanced cancers. With regard to the full study: Ivuxolimab was a fully human IgG2 agonistic monoclonal antibody targeting the costimulatory receptor OX40 (CD134). The paper covers the monotherapy dose-escalation part of the phase I ivuxolimab trial, which included N ≈ 52 patients. Intravenous ivuxolimab was administered to patients every 2 weeks at six dose levels: 0.01, 0.1, 0.3, 1.5, 3 and 10 mg/kg. The point of sequencing TCRbeta in the periphery was to test whether ivuxolimab changed TCR sequence diversity and drove clonal T-cell expansion. The dose-escalation cohort was about 83% male with a mean age of approximately 59 years, ranging from roughly 20 to 80. Prior anti-PD-1, anti-PD-L1 or anti-CTLA-4 therapy was permitted, and 40% to 50% of dose-escalation patients had received checkpoint inhibitors. Of the approximately 53 patients in dose escalation, about 20 had hepatocellular carcinoma, roughly 15 had melanoma, 9 had renal cell carcinoma and 9 had head and neck cancer. Partial responses occurred in three dose-escalation patients: two with cutaneous melanoma and one with hepatocellular carcinoma.

What the work shows at the level of the full study, not this receptor alone: On average, CD8+ T cells showed more expanded clones than CD4+ T cells after ivuxolimab. In the 0.1-3.0 mg/kg groups, partial responders had among the lowest normalized peripheral clonal expansion, particularly in CD8+ T cells. At doses of 0.1 to 3.0 mg/kg, clonal expansion of both CD4+ and CD8+ blood T cells was observed from baseline to week 6. Low levels of normalized T-cell clonal expansion were also seen in some nonresponding patients. The antigen specificity of the clonally expanded peripheral T cells was not determined.

To sequence the TCRbeta CDR3 region, genomic DNA was isolated from the sorted cells. The immunoSEQ Assay was used for sequencing of TCRbeta CDR3 regions. The immuneACCESS repertoire file appears here via TCRdb, limited to in-frame rearrangements. These files lack a portion of the clones; in checked studies, under half of the deficit traces to unresolved V genes, and the cause of the others is not known. In all, the sample holds 48,000 or so clones, and 80% to 90% of those were seen once. The top ten clones comprise around 7.7% of the sample. The trial excluded patients who had a history of autoimmune disease or who were on systemic immunosuppression. Peripheral blood for TCR sequencing was collected from all dose cohorts at baseline, on cycle 4 day 1, and on cycle 7 day 1. The samples were drawn from a first-in-human, open-label, multicenter phase I dose-escalation trial of ivuxolimab. Adults with locally advanced or metastatic head and neck squamous cell, hepatocellular, melanoma or renal cell carcinoma were enrolled in the trial. CD4+ and CD8+ T cells were sorted separately from peripheral blood before TCR sequencing.

The rearranged chain carries TRBV29-1 and TRBJ2-3, and possibly TRBD1, on 6 matching bases. The sample consisted of CD4+ or CD8+ T cells sorted from blood, taken in a trial of the OX40 agonist ivuxolimab. The receptor comes from an adult with an advanced solid tumor such as melanoma, head and neck, liver or kidney cancer. DNA sequence: TGCAGCGTTCTGACTTCAGGGGACACAGATACGCAGTATTTT. It is translated as CSVLTSGDTDTQYF.